The 15 T cell receptor beta chains listed next were all sequenced from one sample in a study of CD8 T cells in Susac syndrome. RNA, at about 0.45 to 1 ug, was reverse transcribed with random hexamers. TCRdb recomputed calls from the immunoSEQ multiplex PCR reads with MiXCR, one row per CDR3 protein. This sample carries around 180,000 distinct CDR3 sequences, around 94% of them seen once, and the ten largest clones take roughly 0.12%. The specimen sequenced was CD4+ T cells from PBMCs. The receptors shown here come from a human donor with Susac syndrome.

V is TRBV7-2 and J is TRBJ2-5; D ambiguous. The V end was cut by 1 base, the J end by 7 bases, with 16 bases between. The V gene's germline CDR1 is SGHTA and CDR2 FQGNSA. The CDR3 runs to 15 residues. CDR3 DNA sequence: TGTGCCAGCAGCTTAGAATCAACCATTGCCGGGACCCAGTACTTC. This codes for CASSLESTIAGTQYF. Supplemented by reference TRBV7-2 and TRBJ2-5, the full variable domain reads GAGVSQSPSNKVTEKGKDVELRCDPISGHTALYWYRQSLGQGLEFLIYFQGNSAPDKSGLPSDRFSAERTGGSVSTLTIQRTQQEDSAVYLCASSLESTIAGTQYFGPGTRLLVL.

The J gene is TRBJ1-2, the V gene TRBV3-1; 9 bases are a match to TRBD1. The CDR3 is 14 residues long. Unmatched junction bases numbered 7, after V lost 6 bases and J lost 5 bases. Germline V gives CDR1 LGHDT, CDR2 YNNKEL (reference sequence). CDR3 residues: CASRPRDREYGYTF. Here the CDR3 DNA reads TGTGCCAGCAGGCCCCGGGACAGGGAGTATGGCTACACCTTC. Full variable domain (remainder filled in from reference TRBV3-1 and TRBJ1-2): DTAVSQTPKYLVTQMGNDKSIKCEQNLGHDTMYWYKQDSKKFLKIMFSYNNKELIINETVPNRFSPKSPDKAHLNLHINSLELGDSAVYFCASRPRDREYGYTFGSGTRLTVV.

The chain uses TRBV5-8 and TRBJ2-5; TRBD2 aligns across 15 bases. Looked up from germline, CDR1 is SGHTS and CDR2 is YDEGEE. Trimming at V came to 9 bases and at J to 5 bases, leaving 17 bases not matched to a gene. The CDR3 loop spans 18 amino acids. The CDR3 sequence is CATRQDRTSGGAFETQYF. DNA for the CDR3: TGTGCCACACGACAAGACAGGACTAGCGGGGGGGCCTTCGAGACCCAGTACTTC.

This rearrangement joins TRBV20-1 to TRBJ2-3; 8 positions match TRBD1. The CDR3 covers 15 residues. Germline CDR1 DFQATT, CDR2 SNEGSKA (reference sequence). V shed 0 bases, J shed 5 bases, and the junction held 7 bases outside the gene matches. The CDR3 sequence: CSARDGQGAGDTQYF. The CDR3 DNA reads as TGCAGTGCTAGAGATGGGCAGGGGGCTGGAGATACGCAGTATTTT.

This clonotype was seen only once. V and J are TRBV20-1 and TRBJ2-5; D unresolved. V was trimmed by 0 bases and J by 7 bases, leaving 6 bases between them. The germline V gene has CDR1 DFQATT and CDR2 SNEGSKA (reference sequence). This CDR3 has 11 amino acids. Written as DNA, the CDR3 is TGCAGTGCTAGAGATGAGGTGACCCAGTACTTC. Translated: CSARDEVTQYF.

The rearrangement joins TRBV4-3 to TRBJ1-1, with 9 nucleotides matching TRBD1. V lost 1 base, J lost 3 bases, and 6 bases stayed unmatched. CDR3 length: 16 amino acids. Germline lookup yields CDR1 LGHNA and CDR2 YSLEER. CDR3 loop: CASSQAPQGAYTEAFF. CDR3 DNA: TGCGCCAGCAGCCAAGCCCCACAGGGGGCTTACACTGAAGCTTTCTTT.

The CDR3 sequence: CASSSRTPGSPLHF. CDR3 bases: TGTGCCAGCAGCTCTAGGACCCCTGGTTCACCCCTCCACTTT. The rearrangement links TRBV7-3 to TRBJ1-6; D not certain. V was clipped by 4 bases and J by 9 bases, with 13 bases between them. The germline V gene encodes CDR1 SGHTA and CDR2 FQGTGA. This CDR3 comprises 14 residues.

This clonotype has a handful of counts. This chain joins TRBV11-2 and TRBJ2-1, with TRBD2 matching 11 bases. This CDR3 is built from 16 residues. CDR1 is SGHAT and CDR2 is FQNNGV in the germline V gene. V lost 4 bases to trimming and J lost 6 bases; unmatched junction nucleotides: 8. Here the CDR3 reads CASSWMTSGAANEQFF. CDR3 DNA sequence: TGTGCCAGCAGCTGGATGACTAGCGGGGCCGCCAATGAGCAGTTCTTC.

The chain carries TRBV6-2 or TRBV6-3 and TRBJ2-1, with D perhaps TRBD1 (6 bases). Germline V gene sequence: CDR1 MNHEY, CDR2 SVGEGT. Trimming cost V 2 bases and J 8 bases, with 16 bases left between them. The CDR3 covers 15 residues. The CDR3 region is CASSYRRGYGDEQFF. For the CDR3, the DNA is TGTGCCAGCAGTTACCGAAGGGGGTATGGAGATGAGCAGTTCTTC.

Only one count was recorded for this clonotype. The CDR3, as DNA: TGTGCCAGCAGCTTAGGTTTCGGCTCTGGAAACACCATATATTTT. This codes for CASSLGFGSGNTIYF. The gene calls are TRBV7-2 and TRBJ1-3, with D unresolved. Germline assignment: CDR1 SGHTA and CDR2 FQGNSA. The CDR3 extends over 15 amino acids. V lost 1 base and J 0 bases, leaving 7 bases between the germline ends. Full variable domain (missing parts from reference TRBV7-2 and TRBJ1-3): GAGVSQSPSNKVTEKGKDVELRCDPISGHTALYWYRQSLGQGLEFLIYFQGNSAPDKSGLPSDRFSAERTGGSVSTLTIQRTQQEDSAVYLCASSLGFGSGNTIYFGEGSWLTVV.

The chain is built from TRBV6-6 and TRBJ2-5; 7 positions match TRBD1. Germline V CDR1 and CDR2: MNHNY, SVGAGI (reference sequence). After removal of 6 bases from V and 5 bases from J, the junction contained 3 bases not matched to a gene. The CDR3 is made up of 12 amino acids. The CDR3 DNA reads TGTGCCAGCAGAACACAGGGGGAGACCCAGTACTTC. This sequence encodes CASRTQGETQYF.

This clonotype has more than one count but fewer than ten. The chain combines TRBV4-3 with TRBJ2-3; D remains unclear. The V end lost 0 bases, the J end lost 1 base, and 8 bases lay between the germline ends. This CDR3 is 15 amino acids long. Looked up from germline, CDR1 is LGHNA and CDR2 is YSLEER. The DNA of the CDR3 is TGCGCCAGCAGCCAAGAGCTAGTGGGCACAGATACGCAGTATTTT. This gives the protein CASSQELVGTDTQYF.

The V gene is TRBV4-1, the J gene TRBJ2-3, with 8 positions matching TRBD2. The CDR3 length is 18 residues. V shed 1 base, J shed 4 bases, and the junction held 13 bases outside the gene matches. Germline loops: CDR1 MGHRA, CDR2 YSYEKL. The CDR3 sequence is CASSQVIQTSVGSDTQYF. CDR3 bases: TGCGCCAGCAGCCAAGTGATCCAGACTAGCGTGGGATCAGATACGCAGTATTTT.

J is TRBJ2-7 and V is TRBV7-2; D unclear. Germline V gene sequence: CDR1 SGHTA, CDR2 FQGNSA. V was clipped by 2 bases and J by 2 bases, with 10 bases between them. The CDR3 runs 14 residues. The CDR3 loop is CASSLRRSTYEQYF. The DNA for the CDR3 is TGTGCCAGCAGCTTACGTCGCAGTACCTACGAGCAGTACTTC. Full variable domain (missing parts from reference TRBV7-2 and TRBJ2-7): GAGVSQSPSNKVTEKGKDVELRCDPISGHTALYWYRQSLGQGLEFLIYFQGNSAPDKSGLPSDRFSAERTGGSVSTLTIQRTQQEDSAVYLCASSLRRSTYEQYFGPGTRLTVT.

V usage is TRBV27 and J usage is TRBJ2-1; a possible D gene is TRBD1 (5 bases). This CDR3 contains 12 residues. V dropped 8 bases and J dropped 6 bases, with 11 bases sitting between them. Germline V lookup: CDR1 MNHEY, CDR2 SMNVEV (reference sequence). The CDR3 protein is CASGTQGNEQFF. The CDR3 nucleotides are TGTGCCAGCGGCACTCAGGGCAATGAGCAGTTCTTC.